In its sample, the clone carrying this T cell receptor beta chain was seen once. Its antigen is not identified. These data come from a study of CD8+ T cells in alopecia areata. Study-wide background: Treated individuals took tofacitinib by mouth, 5 to 10 mg twice daily. Study observations and caveats: Expanded CD8+ clones among the top 100, and scalp clonality, were significantly decreased by tofacitinib. An increase in clonality over normal scalp was evident in lesional scalp, especially alopecia totalis/universalis.

The treatment here: oral pan-JAK inhibitor, 5-10 mg twice daily. PBMCs were stained for CD3, CD4 and CD8, and CD4+ and CD8+ T cells were sorted. This CDR3 region has 18 residues. Germline trimming cut 2 bases from V and 6 bases from J; bases unmatched to any gene: 17. The germline CDR1 and CDR2 sequences are MGHRA and YSYEKL. RNA, once extracted, was reverse transcribed into cDNA for use as the sequencing template. TCRdb keeps only in-frame clones here, not all; method: immunoSEQ multiplex PCR. The table shows approximately 140,000 clones, with around 83% occurring only once. The rearrangement links TRBV4-1 to TRBJ2-7, with 9 positions matching TRBD1. The clonotype originates from a human donor with alopecia areata. This specimen consisted of CD8+ T cells sorted from blood, obtained at week 4, from a patient treated with tofacitinib. The CDR3 nucleotides are TGCGCCAGCAGCCAAATGGACAGGGGAAGCTTCCGGGCTGGCGAGCAGTACTTC. Its protein is CASSQMDRGSFRAGEQYF.